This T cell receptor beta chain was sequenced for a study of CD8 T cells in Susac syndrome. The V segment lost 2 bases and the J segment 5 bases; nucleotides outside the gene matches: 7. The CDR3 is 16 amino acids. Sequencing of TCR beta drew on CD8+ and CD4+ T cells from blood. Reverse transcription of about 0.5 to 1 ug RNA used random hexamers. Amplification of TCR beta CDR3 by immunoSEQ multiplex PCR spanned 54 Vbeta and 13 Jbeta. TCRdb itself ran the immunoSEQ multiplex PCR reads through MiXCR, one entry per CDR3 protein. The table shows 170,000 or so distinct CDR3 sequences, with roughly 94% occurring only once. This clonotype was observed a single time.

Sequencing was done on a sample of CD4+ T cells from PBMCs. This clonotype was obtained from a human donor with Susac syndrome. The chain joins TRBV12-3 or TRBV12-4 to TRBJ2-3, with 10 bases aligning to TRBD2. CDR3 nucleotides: TGTGCCAGCAGTTTAAGGAGCGGGGGGGCGGGAGATACGCAGTATTTT. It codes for CASSLRSGGAGDTQYF.